This entry features one T cell receptor beta chain sequence. The specificity of this receptor is unknown. Base quality data are lacking; no much larger clone is found one base away. The data belong to a study of OX40 agonist ivuxolimab in advanced cancers. As for the study more broadly: Ivuxolimab, which targeted the costimulatory receptor OX40 (CD134), was an agonistic, fully human IgG2 monoclonal antibody. Intravenous ivuxolimab was administered to patients every 2 weeks at six dose levels: 0.01, 0.1, 0.3, 1.5, 3 and 10 mg/kg. Of the roughly 52 dose-escalation patients, hepatocellular carcinoma was present in around 20, melanoma in around 15, renal cell carcinoma in 9 and head and neck cancer in 9. The dose-escalation cohort was roughly 83% male with a mean age of 60 years, ranging from roughly 23 to 80. Prior anti-PD-1, anti-PD-L1 or anti-CTLA-4 therapy was permitted, and checkpoint inhibitors had been received by around 39% of dose-escalation patients. Partial responses were achieved by three dose-escalation patients, of whom one had hepatocellular carcinoma and two had cutaneous melanoma. Peripheral TCRbeta sequencing was intended to test whether TCR sequence diversity was altered and clonal T-cell expansion was caused by ivuxolimab. The paper describes the monotherapy dose-escalation part (N ≈ 49 patients) of the phase I trial of ivuxolimab. General conclusions and limits of the study: Low levels of normalized T-cell clonal expansion were also seen in some nonresponding patients. After ivuxolimab, more expanded clones were found on average in CD8+ T cells than in CD4+ T cells. At doses of 0.1 to 3.0 mg/kg, clonal expansion of both CD4+ and CD8+ blood T cells was observed from baseline to week 6. Antigen specificity was not determined for the clonally expanded peripheral T cells. In the 0.1-3.0 mg/kg groups, partial responders were among the patients with the lowest normalized peripheral clonal expansion, particularly in CD8+ T cells.

To sequence the TCRbeta CDR3 region, genomic DNA was isolated from the sorted cells. The immunoSEQ Assay was used to sequence the TCRbeta CDR3 regions. This is the immuneACCESS table as TCRdb keeps it, with only in-frame sequences that have V and J called. A part of the clones is gone; compared with another copy, unresolved V genes explain less than half, and the rest is unexplained. This sample has some 70,000 clones in its table, and around 84% of those were observed once. Of the sample, 8.2% falls within the top ten clones. Trimming accounts for 4 bases at V and 14 bases at J, while the number of junction bases matched to no gene is 0. The CDR3 runs 10 amino acids, cysteine and phenylalanine included. Only the CDR3 region is kept as DNA, spanning 30 bases read in frame from base 1. CDR1 and CDR2, per the germline V gene, are MNHNS and SASEGT. Patients with autoimmune disease history or receiving systemic immunosuppression were excluded from the trial. In every dose cohort, peripheral blood was drawn for TCR sequencing at baseline, cycle 4 day 1, and cycle 7 day 1. Samples came from an open-label, multicenter, first-in-human phase I dose-escalation trial of ivuxolimab. Adults with locally advanced or metastatic melanoma, renal cell, hepatocellular, or head and neck squamous cell carcinoma were enrolled in the trial. Before TCR sequencing, CD4+ and CD8+ T cells were separately sorted from peripheral blood.

The rearrangement joined TRBV6-1 to TRBJ2-1; TRBD1 aligns with 9 central bases. The sequence derives from an adult with an advanced solid tumor such as melanoma, head and neck, liver or kidney cancer. Sequences were derived from CD4+ or CD8+ T cells sorted from blood, sampled in a trial of the OX40 agonist ivuxolimab. Read as DNA, the sequence is TGTGCCAGCAGTGGGACAGGGGAGTTCTTC. Its amino acids are CASSGTGEFF.